This is a list of T cell receptor beta chains from one sample in a study of T-cell reconstitution after alpha-beta-depleted transplantation in children. TCRdb processed the PCR reads anew with MiXCR; each CDR3 protein has one entry. Altogether about 640,000 distinct CDR3 sequences are present, 16% being singletons, with the ten largest covering 1.1%. The material sequenced was PBMCs from the stem cell graft donor, taken from the stem cell graft. All receptors derive from a human donor who donated a stem cell graft to a child with acute myeloid leukemia. The conserved cysteine and the conserved F or W are not part of the CDR3 here. The order of the fields is V gene, J gene, CDR3 protein.

TRBV5-1	TRBJ2-3	ASSPTGGRSTDTQY
TRBV20-1	TRBJ2-7	SAHRDRGKLRRSYEQY
TRBV13	TRBJ2-3	ASSPRGRGDSDTQY
TRBV7-9	TRBJ2-5	ASSLGLAGAETQY
TRBV6-4	TRBJ2-1	ASKKAGGRDNEQF
TRBV5-1	TRBJ2-1	ASSTPRQGKHNEQF
TRBV6-2/TRBV6-3	TRBJ2-5	ASSYNLLDGGQETQY
TRBV7-7	TRBJ2-3	ASSIDRGTDTQY
TRBV5-5	TRBJ1-1	ASSGEGADVEAF
TRBV27	TRBJ2-1	ASSPPDRLDEQF
TRBV10-3	TRBJ2-7	AIAGGESYEQY
TRBV12-3/TRBV12-4	TRBJ1-2	ASSKTGAANYGYT
TRBV5-5	TRBJ1-2	ASSLGTGIRGYT
TRBV2	TRBJ2-1	ASHTGTGAPEF
TRBV12-3/TRBV12-4	TRBJ2-3	ASSLGPSDSEY
TRBV10-3	TRBJ2-3	AILQEGSTDTQY
TRBV11-2	TRBJ2-1	ASSKPGRTNNEQF
TRBV20-1	TRBJ1-5	SARVRGTGGNQPQH
TRBV10-3	TRBJ1-1	AISGTGRKNTEAF
TRBV10-3	TRBJ1-1	AISGGAHTEAF
TRBV20-1	TRBJ1-5	SARKSGGALNQPQH
TRBV20-1	TRBJ1-5	SARDSDSSRPQH
TRBV5-6	TRBJ2-3	ASSSLTSGGADTQY
TRBV27	TRBJ1-1	ASSFTGMAAF
TRBV2	TRBJ1-6	ASSEAENWGNSPLH
TRBV15	TRBJ2-1	ATSPGGNSYNEQF
TRBV7-2	TRBJ1-1	ASSLTRTGVAF
TRBV7-3	TRBJ2-3	ASSPNGGDTDTQY
TRBV20-1	TRBJ1-2	SVDRAAYGYT
TRBV10-3	TRBJ2-1	ATSRENTYNEQF
TRBV20-1	TRBJ2-1	SATGTGVAGGSSYNEQF
TRBV7-9	TRBJ2-7	ASLPVNRASSYEQY
TRBV7-2	TRBJ1-2	ASRWQFGGYT
TRBV2	TRBJ2-4	ASTLTVLAKNIQY
TRBV4-2	TRBJ2-2	ASSQDRGGIDTGELF
TRBV5-1	TRBJ2-1	ASSFTGGGNEQF